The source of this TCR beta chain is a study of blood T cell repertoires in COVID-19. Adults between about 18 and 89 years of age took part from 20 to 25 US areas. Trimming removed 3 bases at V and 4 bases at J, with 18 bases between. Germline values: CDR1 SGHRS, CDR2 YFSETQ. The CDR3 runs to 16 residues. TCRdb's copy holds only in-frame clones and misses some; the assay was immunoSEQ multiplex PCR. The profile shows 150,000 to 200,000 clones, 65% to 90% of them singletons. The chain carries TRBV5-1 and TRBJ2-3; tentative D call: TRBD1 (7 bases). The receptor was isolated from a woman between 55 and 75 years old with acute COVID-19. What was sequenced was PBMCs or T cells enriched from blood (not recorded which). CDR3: CASSSAGQGGADTQYF. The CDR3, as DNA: TGCGCCAGCAGCTCCGCCGGGCAGGGGGGAGCAGATACGCAGTATTTT.